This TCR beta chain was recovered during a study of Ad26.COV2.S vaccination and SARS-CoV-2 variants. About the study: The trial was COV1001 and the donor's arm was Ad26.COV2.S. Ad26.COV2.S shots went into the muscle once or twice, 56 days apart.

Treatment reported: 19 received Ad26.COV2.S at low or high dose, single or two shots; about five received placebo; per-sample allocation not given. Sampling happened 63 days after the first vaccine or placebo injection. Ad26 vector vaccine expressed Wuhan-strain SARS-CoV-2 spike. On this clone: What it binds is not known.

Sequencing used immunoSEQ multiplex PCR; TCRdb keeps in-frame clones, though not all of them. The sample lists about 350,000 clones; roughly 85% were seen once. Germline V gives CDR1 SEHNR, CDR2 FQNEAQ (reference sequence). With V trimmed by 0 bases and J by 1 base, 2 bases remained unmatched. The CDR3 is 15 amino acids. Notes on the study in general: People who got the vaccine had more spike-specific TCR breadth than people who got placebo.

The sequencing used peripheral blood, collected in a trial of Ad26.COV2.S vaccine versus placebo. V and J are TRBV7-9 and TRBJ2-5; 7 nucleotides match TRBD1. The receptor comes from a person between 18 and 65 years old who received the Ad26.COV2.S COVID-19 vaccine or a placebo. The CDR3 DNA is TGTGCCAGCAGCTTAGCAGCAGGGGGCCAAGAGACCCAGTACTTC. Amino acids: CASSLAAGGQETQYF.